This T cell receptor (beta chain) appears in the sequencing data of a study of Graves' ophthalmopathy and Graves' hyperthyroidism. Concerning this clonotype: Being one base from a much bigger clone, this may be a read error.

The CDR3 has 15 amino acids. Germline CDR1 reads GTSNPN; CDR2 reads SVGIG (reference sequence). All donors with ophthalmopathy were recorded as having moderate-to-severe activity, CAS ≥3, NOSPECS ≥4 and a duration under 3 months. Pregnancy or lactation, uncontrolled infections and other autoimmune diseases were grounds for excluding patients. As the template, RNA transcripts were used to amplify TCR beta CDR3 regions. The first-round RT-PCR employed HTBI primers together with the Qiagen OneStep RT-PCR kit. A multiplex PCR was then performed as the second round. TCRdb processed the multiplex PCR reads anew with MiXCR; each CDR3 protein has one entry. The data hold around 51,000 distinct CDR3 sequences, with 50% observed a single time.

The gene calls are TRBV30 and TRBJ2-7, with 7 nucleotides matching TRBD1. The clonotype was recovered from an adult man with Graves' ophthalmopathy. Sequenced: peripheral blood. CDR3 in DNA: TGTACCTGGAATAACGGGGAGACAGGGAAATACGAGCAGTACTTC. It is translated as CTWNNGETGKYEQYF.